Listed below are T cell receptor beta chains from one sample, sequenced in a study of Tregs in tolerant kidney transplant recipients. Sequencing used immunoSEQ multiplex PCR; TCRdb keeps in-frame clones, though not all of them. Of 240,000 or so clones in the sample, about 80% are singletons; the top ten hold approximately 0.69%. Sequencing used CD4+ T cells from blood. Receptors originate from a human donor in good health. CDR3s leave out the opening cysteine and the closing phenylalanine or tryptophan. Only part of the rows carry a size: once, few, many, or a class if the clone is expanded.

clone_size	j_call	v_call	cdr3_aa
NA	TRBJ1-1	TRBV7-2	ASSFAGALLFTEAF
NA	TRBJ1-2	TRBV5-1	ASSALTSGQGASCYGYT
NA	TRBJ1-1	TRBV15	ATSRAGTGGTEAF
NA	TRBJ1-2	TRBV6-5	ASSSTGNYGYT
NA	TRBJ2-4	TRBV6-6	ASSRTGGEAKNIQY
NA	TRBJ2-2	TRBV6-1	ASTEGRSAGELF
NA	TRBJ2-7	TRBV5-4	ASRRMDRDSYEQY
NA	TRBJ1-1	TRBV6-6	ASSFPGNTEAF
few	TRBJ2-7	TRBV5-1	ASSSTGPTYEQY
NA	TRBJ1-1	TRBV11-2	ASSPWMWDRDTEAF
NA	TRBJ1-1	TRBV11-2	ASSSTRDRGRGAEAF
NA	TRBJ2-6	TRBV5-5	ASSLQGAGANVLT
NA	TRBJ1-5	TRBV6-5	ASSKDRGSNQPQH
NA	TRBJ1-1	TRBV6-4	ASSPRGTGRTEAF
NA	TRBJ2-5	TRBV4-1	ASSQVPPPGEGTQY
NA	TRBJ2-5	TRBV13	ASSFSRGGFRTQY
NA	TRBJ1-6	TRBV5-1	ASSLGDGQPALH
NA	TRBJ2-5	TRBV2	ASRRDRVIVETQY
NA	TRBJ2-5	TRBV11-2	ASSLDRETQY
NA	TRBJ2-2	TRBV7-3	ASSRKWGAGTGELF
NA	TRBJ2-1	TRBV30	AWKEGDSYNEQF
once	TRBJ2-3	TRBV6-1	ASSWQNTDTQY
NA	TRBJ1-2	TRBV11-2	ASSPRLGSGEGYT
NA	TRBJ1-2	TRBV6-5	ASSYSNRGVNYGYT
many	TRBJ1-1	TRBV2	ASSLNTEAF